The 5 T cell receptor beta chains presented below share a single source sample, sequenced in a study of T cell repertoires in cytomegalovirus infection (dated by TCRdb to between 2019 and 2020). What the treatment or condition label conveys for this sample: in vitro stimulation with specific CMV peptide epitopes to enrich CMV-specific T cells. These receptors' targets are unknown. This sample was sequenced with an Illumina HiSeq 1500. TCRdb ran its own pipeline on the public reads, namely fastp trimming at Q25 and MiXCR clone calling, and kept in-frame beta chains. Rows are unified per CDR3 protein, each entry keeping the most common DNA and genes. The sample data list about 920,000 distinct CDR3 sequences, and around 30% of these were observed just once. In total, the top ten clones hold over 11% of the sample. The source was cultured CD8+ T cells from PBMCs, collected from culture after CMV antigen stimulation. The receptors stem from a human donor in good health (CMV status not recorded). Some clones in this sample may be carry-over from other donors' samples.

The gene calls are TRBV19 and TRBJ1-1, with 11 nucleotides matching TRBD1. Germline CDR1 and CDR2: LNHDA and SQIVND (reference sequence). The CDR3 length is 17 residues. With 4 bases clipped from V and 4 bases from J, the junction kept 11 bases outside the gene matches. CDR3 region: CASSNLRTGGVVTEAFF. In nucleotides, the CDR3 is TGTGCCAGTAGTAACCTCCGGACAGGGGGCGTTGTCACTGAAGCTTTCTTT.

This clonotype was seen ten or more times. The V call is TRBV6-1, the J call TRBJ1-1, with 9 bases that match TRBD1. There are 14 residues in the CDR3. V trimming: 6 bases; J trimming: 5 bases; junction bases outside the gene matches: 7. Germline V lookup: CDR1 MNHNS, CDR2 SASEGT. The CDR3 DNA reads TGTGCCAGCAGACAGGGGGCCAGAGGTACTGAAGCTTTCTTT. Translating it yields CASRQGARGTEAFF.

A word on this clonotype: An end of the junction differs from the germline gene, which may be a read error. J is TRBJ2-3 and V is TRBV4-1; tentative D call: TRBD1 (6 bases). The CDR3 runs 17 residues. The germline V gene has CDR1 MGHRA and CDR2 YSYEKL. In DNA, the CDR3 is TGTGCCAGCAGCCAAGATTCCAGGGGCAGTATCACAGATACGCAGTATTTT. Translating it yields CASSQDSRGSITDTQYF.

This clonotype was picked up a small number of times. The chain employs TRBV7-6 and TRBJ1-2, with D tentatively TRBD1 (6 bases). There are 13 residues in the CDR3. Between the trimmed V and J ends, which lost 11 bases and 1 base, there was a span of 14 bases. Germline-derived CDR1 and CDR2 are SGHVS and FNYEAQ. The CDR3 coding sequence is TGTGCCGGGGGCCGGCAGCTTAACTATGGCTACACCTTC. As protein: CAGGRQLNYGYTF.

This chain links TRBV27 with TRBJ1-1; TRBD1 matches at 8 bases. V lost 5 bases, J lost 7 bases, and 9 bases stayed unmatched. The V gene's germline CDR1 is MNHEY and CDR2 SMNVEV (reference sequence). The CDR3 length is 14 residues. The CDR3 reads CASSPGGVKNEAFF. Written as DNA, the CDR3 is TGTGCCAGCAGTCCAGGGGGCGTAAAAAATGAAGCTTTCTTT.